The rows below give T cell receptor beta chains drawn from one sample of a study of T cell changes during pregnancy in multiple sclerosis. TCRdb keeps only in-frame clones here, not all; method: immunoSEQ multiplex PCR. The sample holds roughly 110,000 clones, under 95% seen once. This specimen consisted of peripheral blood, obtained before pregnancy. The receptors come from a female donor with multiple sclerosis, enrolled in a pregnancy study. Both conserved end residues are part of each CDR3. A D gene is named only where the DNA matches it firmly. Only some rows state a clone size, as once, few, many or a class for expanded clones.

TRBD2	TRBV7-8	-	TRBJ2-2	16	TGTGCCAGCAGCTTAGAAGTAGCGGGAGGGACCGGGGAGCTGTTTTTT	CASSLEVAGGTGELFF
-	TRBV6-6	-	TRBJ2-7	16	TGTGCCAGCAGTTACTCGATCTTATCCACTAAACACGAGCAGTACTTC	CASSYSILSTKHEQYF
-	TRBV19	-	TRBJ2-7	14	TGTGCCAGTAGTATAGATCTATCCGGGTTCGAGCAGTACTTC	CASSIDLSGFEQYF
TRBD1	TRBV7-9	-	TRBJ2-2	15	TGTGCCAGCAGGCGAGCAGGGGGCCGCGCCGGGGAGCTGTTTTTT	CASRRAGGRAGELFF
-	TRBV18	-	TRBJ1-2	13	TGTGCCAGCTCACCAGGCAATAACTATGGCTACACCTTC	CASSPGNNYGYTF
-	TRBV5-1	-	TRBJ1-2	15	TGCGCCAGCACCCTTGACGGGGGGTTTGGATATGGCTACACCTTC	CASTLDGGFGYGYTF
TRBD2	TRBV2	-	TRBJ2-3	13	TGTGCCAGCAGTGGACTAGCAACAGATACGCAGTATTTT	CASSGLATDTQYF
-	TRBV7-6	-	TRBJ2-5	16	TGTGCCAGCAGCTTAGATGTGGCAGGGGACCTAGAGACCCAGTACTTC	CASSLDVAGDLETQYF
-	TRBV7-6	-	TRBJ1-1	15	TGTGCCAGCAGCTTAGGGCGGGGATCGGGGACTGAAGCTTTCTTT	CASSLGRGSGTEAFF
-	TRBV11-3	-	TRBJ2-7	13	TGTGCCAGCAGCTTAGCCGGCTCCTACGAGCAGTACTTC	CASSLAGSYEQYF
TRBD2	TRBV7-8	-	TRBJ2-2	18	TGTGCCAGCAGCTTACAGGGCGGGAGTATGTCGAACACCGGGGAGCTGTTTTTT	CASSLQGGSMSNTGELFF
TRBD2	TRBV29-1	-	TRBJ2-2	15	TGCAGCGTGATCCGGACTAGCGCGGACACCGGGGAGCTGTTTTTT	CSVIRTSADTGELFF
-	TRBV20-1	once	TRBJ2-5	11	TGCAGTGCTAGAGATTATGAGACCCAGTACTTC	CSARDYETQYF
TRBD1	TRBV5-1	-	TRBJ1-1	14	TGCGCCAGCAGCTCGGGACAGGGAAACACTGAAGCTTTCTTT	CASSSGQGNTEAFF
TRBD1	TRBV18	once	TRBJ1-1	16	TGTGCCAGCTCACCAATCGGGACAGGGATTGGCACTGAAGCTTTCTTT	CASSPIGTGIGTEAFF
TRBD2	TRBV7-6	-	TRBJ2-3	14	TGTGCCAGCAGCCCAGGACTAGCGGGAGATACGCAGTATTTT	CASSPGLAGDTQYF
-	TRBV5-1	once	TRBJ2-5	12	TGCGCCAGCAGCTTACCAGGAGAGACCCAGTACTTC	CASSLPGETQYF
-	TRBV30	-	TRBJ2-2	19	TGTGCCTGGAGTGTAGGACTTAGTCGGGCGTGGGTACGAACCGGGGAGCTGTTTTTT	CAWSVGLSRAWVRTGELFF
-	TRBV7-9	-	TRBJ2-5	14	TGTGCCAGCAGCTTAGCGTTCAGGGGAGAGACCCAGTACTTC	CASSLAFRGETQYF
-	TRBV19	-	TRBJ1-1	12	TGTGCCAGTTACATGGGCCCAACTGAAGCTTTCTTT	CASYMGPTEAFF
TRBD2	TRBV27	once	TRBJ2-5	15	TGTGCCAGCAGTCCGGGACTAGCGACGAGGGAGACCCAGTACTTC	CASSPGLATRETQYF
TRBD2	TRBV2	-	TRBJ2-2	17	TGTGCCAGCAGTGAAGGTCTGGCGGGAGGGCCGTCCGGGGAGCTGTTTTTT	CASSEGLAGGPSGELFF
TRBD1	TRBV9	-	TRBJ2-3	14	TGTGCCAGCAGCACCCTAGGGGGCACGGATACGCAGTATTTT	CASSTLGGTDTQYF
TRBD1	TRBV7-8	-	TRBJ1-5	20	TGTGCCAGCAGCTTGGCCCCCTGGGACAGCAATTTCAGGGTTGGTCAGCCCCAGCATTTT	CASSLAPWDSNFRVGQPQHF
-	TRBV5-6	-	TRBJ2-6	14	TGTGCCAGCAGCTTAATTACTGGGGCCAACGTCCTGACTTTC	CASSLITGANVLTF
TRBD2	TRBV5-1	-	TRBJ2-1	16	TGCGCCAGCGGACCCATTCTAGCGGGGGCCCACAATGAGCAGTTCTTC	CASGPILAGAHNEQFF
TRBD1	TRBV9	-	TRBJ1-2	15	TGTGCCAGCAGCGTATTAGCAGGGGGATCGGGTGGCTACACCTTC	CASSVLAGGSGGYTF
-	TRBV19	-	TRBJ1-5	15	TGTGCCAGTAGTATAATCAGGGGTTGGGGGCAGCCCCAGCATTTT	CASSIIRGWGQPQHF